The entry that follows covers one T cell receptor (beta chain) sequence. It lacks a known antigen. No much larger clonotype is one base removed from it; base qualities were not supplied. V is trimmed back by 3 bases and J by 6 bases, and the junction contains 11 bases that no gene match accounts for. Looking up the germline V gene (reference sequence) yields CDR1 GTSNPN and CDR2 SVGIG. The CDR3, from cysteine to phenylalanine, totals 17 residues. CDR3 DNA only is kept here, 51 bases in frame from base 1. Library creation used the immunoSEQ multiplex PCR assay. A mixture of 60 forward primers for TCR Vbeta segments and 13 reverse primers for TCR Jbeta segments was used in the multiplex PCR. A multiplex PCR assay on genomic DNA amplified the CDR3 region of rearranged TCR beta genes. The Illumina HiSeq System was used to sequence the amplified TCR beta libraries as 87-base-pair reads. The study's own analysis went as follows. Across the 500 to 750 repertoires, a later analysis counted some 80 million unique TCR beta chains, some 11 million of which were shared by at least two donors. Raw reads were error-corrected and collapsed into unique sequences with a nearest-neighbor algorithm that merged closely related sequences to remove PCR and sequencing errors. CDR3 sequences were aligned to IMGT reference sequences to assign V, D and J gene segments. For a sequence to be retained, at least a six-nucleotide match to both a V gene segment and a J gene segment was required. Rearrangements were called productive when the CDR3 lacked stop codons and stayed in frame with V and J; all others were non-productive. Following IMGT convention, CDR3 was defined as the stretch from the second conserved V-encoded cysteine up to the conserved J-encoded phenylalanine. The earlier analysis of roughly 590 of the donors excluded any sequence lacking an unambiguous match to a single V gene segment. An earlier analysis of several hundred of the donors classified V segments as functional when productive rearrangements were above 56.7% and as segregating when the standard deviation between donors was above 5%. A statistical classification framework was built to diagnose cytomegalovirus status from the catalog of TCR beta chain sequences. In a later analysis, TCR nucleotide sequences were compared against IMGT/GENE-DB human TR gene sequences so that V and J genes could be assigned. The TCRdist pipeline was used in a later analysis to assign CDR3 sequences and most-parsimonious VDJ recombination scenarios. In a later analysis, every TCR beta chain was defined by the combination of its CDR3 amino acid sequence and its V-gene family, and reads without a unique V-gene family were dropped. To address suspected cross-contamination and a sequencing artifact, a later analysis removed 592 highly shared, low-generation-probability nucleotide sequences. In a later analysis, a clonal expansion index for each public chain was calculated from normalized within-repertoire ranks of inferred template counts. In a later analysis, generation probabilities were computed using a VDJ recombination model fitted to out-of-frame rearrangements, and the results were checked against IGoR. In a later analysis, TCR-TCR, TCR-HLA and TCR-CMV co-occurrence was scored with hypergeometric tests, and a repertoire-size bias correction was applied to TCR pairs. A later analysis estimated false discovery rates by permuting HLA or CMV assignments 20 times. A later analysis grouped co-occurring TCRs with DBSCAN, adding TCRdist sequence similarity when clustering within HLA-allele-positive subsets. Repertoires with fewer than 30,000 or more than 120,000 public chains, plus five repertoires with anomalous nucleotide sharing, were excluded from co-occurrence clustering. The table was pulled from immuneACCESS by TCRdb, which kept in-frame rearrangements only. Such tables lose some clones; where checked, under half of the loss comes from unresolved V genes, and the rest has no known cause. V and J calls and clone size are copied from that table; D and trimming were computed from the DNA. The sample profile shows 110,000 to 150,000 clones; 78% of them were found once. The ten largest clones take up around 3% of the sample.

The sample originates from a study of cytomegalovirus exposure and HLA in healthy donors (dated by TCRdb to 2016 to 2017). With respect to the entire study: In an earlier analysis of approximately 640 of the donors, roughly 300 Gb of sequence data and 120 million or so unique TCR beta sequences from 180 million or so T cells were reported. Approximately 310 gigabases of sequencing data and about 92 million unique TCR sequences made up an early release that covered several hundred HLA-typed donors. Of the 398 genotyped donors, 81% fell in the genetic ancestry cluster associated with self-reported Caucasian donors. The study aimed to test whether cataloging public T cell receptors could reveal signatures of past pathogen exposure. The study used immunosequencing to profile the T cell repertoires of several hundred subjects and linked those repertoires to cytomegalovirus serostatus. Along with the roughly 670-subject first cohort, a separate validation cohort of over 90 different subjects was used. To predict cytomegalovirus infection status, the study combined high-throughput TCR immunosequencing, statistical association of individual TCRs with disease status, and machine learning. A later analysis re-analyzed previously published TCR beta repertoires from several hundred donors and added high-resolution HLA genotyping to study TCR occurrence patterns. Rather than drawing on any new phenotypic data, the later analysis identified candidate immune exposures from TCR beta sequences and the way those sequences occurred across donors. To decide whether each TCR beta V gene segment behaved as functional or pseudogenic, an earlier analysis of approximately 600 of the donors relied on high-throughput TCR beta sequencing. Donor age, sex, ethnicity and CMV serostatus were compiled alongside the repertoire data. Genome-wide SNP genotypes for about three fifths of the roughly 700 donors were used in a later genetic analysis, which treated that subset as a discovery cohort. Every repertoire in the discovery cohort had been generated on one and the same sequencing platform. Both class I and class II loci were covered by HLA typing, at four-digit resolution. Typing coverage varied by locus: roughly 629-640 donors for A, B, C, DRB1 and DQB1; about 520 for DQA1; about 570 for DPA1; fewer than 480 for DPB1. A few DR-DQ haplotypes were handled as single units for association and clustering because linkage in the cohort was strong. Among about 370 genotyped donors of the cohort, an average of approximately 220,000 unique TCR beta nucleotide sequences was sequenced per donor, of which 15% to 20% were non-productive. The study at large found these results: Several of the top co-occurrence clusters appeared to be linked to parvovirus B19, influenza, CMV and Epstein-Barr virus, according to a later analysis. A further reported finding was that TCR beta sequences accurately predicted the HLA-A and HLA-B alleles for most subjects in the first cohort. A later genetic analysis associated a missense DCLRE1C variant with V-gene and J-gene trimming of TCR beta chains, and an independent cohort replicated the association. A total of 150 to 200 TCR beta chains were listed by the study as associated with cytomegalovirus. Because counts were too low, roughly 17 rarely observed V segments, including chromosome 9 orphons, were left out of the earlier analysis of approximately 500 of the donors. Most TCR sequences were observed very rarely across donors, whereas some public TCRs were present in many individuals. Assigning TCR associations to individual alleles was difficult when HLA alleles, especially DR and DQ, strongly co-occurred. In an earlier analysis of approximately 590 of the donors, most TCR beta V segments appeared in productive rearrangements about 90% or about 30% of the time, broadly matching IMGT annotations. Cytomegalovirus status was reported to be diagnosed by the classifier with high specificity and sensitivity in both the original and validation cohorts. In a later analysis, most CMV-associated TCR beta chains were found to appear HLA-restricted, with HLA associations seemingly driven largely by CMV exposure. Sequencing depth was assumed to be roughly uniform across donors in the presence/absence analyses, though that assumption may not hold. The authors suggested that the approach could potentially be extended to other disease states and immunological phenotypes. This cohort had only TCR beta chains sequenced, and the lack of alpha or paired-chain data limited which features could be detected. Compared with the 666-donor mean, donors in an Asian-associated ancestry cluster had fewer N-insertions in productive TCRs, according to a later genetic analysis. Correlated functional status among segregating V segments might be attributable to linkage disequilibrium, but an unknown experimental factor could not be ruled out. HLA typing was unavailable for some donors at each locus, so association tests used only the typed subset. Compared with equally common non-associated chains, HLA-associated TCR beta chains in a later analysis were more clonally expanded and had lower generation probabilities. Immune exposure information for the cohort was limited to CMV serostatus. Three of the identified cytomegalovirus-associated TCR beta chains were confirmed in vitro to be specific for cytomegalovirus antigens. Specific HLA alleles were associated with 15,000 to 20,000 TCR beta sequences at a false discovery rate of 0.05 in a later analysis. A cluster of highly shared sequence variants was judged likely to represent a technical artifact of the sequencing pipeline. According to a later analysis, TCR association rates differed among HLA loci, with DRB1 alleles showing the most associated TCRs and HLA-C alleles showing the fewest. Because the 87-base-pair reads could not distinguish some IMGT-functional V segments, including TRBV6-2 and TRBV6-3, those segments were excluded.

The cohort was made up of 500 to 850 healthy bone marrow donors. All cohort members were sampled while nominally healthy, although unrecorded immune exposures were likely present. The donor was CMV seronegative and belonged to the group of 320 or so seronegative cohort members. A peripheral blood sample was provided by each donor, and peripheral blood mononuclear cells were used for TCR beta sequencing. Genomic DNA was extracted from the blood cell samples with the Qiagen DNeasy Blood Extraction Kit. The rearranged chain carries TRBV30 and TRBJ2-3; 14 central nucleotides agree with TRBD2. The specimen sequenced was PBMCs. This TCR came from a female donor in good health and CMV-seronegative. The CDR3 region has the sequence CAWRLGTSGRNGDTQYF. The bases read TGTGCCTGGAGACTCGGGACTAGCGGGAGAAATGGGGATACGCAGTATTTT. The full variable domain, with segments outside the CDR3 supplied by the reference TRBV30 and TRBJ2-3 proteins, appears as SQTIHQWPATLVQPVGSPLSLECTVEGTSNPNLYWYRQAAGRGLQLLFYSVGIGQISSEVPQNLSASRPQDRQFILSSKKLLLSDSGFYLCAWRLGTSGRNGDTQYFGPGTRLTVL.